Described below is a single TCR beta chain sequence and its context. Antigen: not known. Generated by immunoSEQ multiplex PCR, the TCRdb table keeps only in-frame clones and is missing some. The sample has over 30,000 clones; around 90% are singletons. This entry is derived from a study of T cells in localized non-small cell lung cancer. The CDR3 consists of 12 residues. The V gene lost 7 bases and the J gene lost 6 bases, with 11 bases spanning the gap. Germline CDR1 LGHNT, CDR2 FRNRAP. Study outcomes and limitations: Researchers found a median around 58 of the top 100 tumor clones in adjacent lung. Heterogeneity stays possible, as sequencing covered only one tumor region. Clonality peaked in uninvolved adjacent lung rather than tumor.

Sequenced here: peripheral blood, sampled before any cancer treatment. The chain uses TRBV12-5 and TRBJ2-3, with unresolved D. This TCR came from a woman aged 40 to 75 with stage I lung adenocarcinoma. The CDR3 sequence is CASAPPGDTQYF. The CDR3 region has the DNA TGTGCTAGTGCCCCTCCCGGGGATACGCAGTATTTT.